These T cell receptor beta chains were read from a single sample in a study of CD8+CD57+ T cells in acquired aplastic anemia. MiXCR, run by TCRdb on the reads, gives a single entry per CDR3 protein. The sample has around 250,000 distinct CDR3 sequences, 56% seen once. Sequencing was done on a sample of sorted CD4+, CD8+, or CD8+CD57+ T cells (not recorded which) from PBMCs. These receptors all stem from a human donor with severe aplastic anemia or a healthy control (not recorded which). CDR3s include the opening cysteine and the closing phenylalanine or tryptophan. D genes are given only for firm matches. The listing skips clone size in some rows; elsewhere it reads once, few, many or a size class.

d_call: TRBD2; v_call: TRBV2; clone_size: NA; j_call: TRBJ2-7; cdr3_nt: TGTGCCAGCAGTGCTACGGGGGAGGGGCAGTACTTC; cdr3_aa: CASSATGEGQYF
d_call: NA; v_call: TRBV19; clone_size: NA; j_call: TRBJ2-1; cdr3_nt: TGTGCCAGTAGTATAGATCAGAAGGGTAGGGAGCAGTTCTTC; cdr3_aa: CASSIDQKGREQFF
d_call: TRBD1; v_call: TRBV10-3; clone_size: once; j_call: TRBJ1-2; cdr3_nt: TGTGCCACTGAGTGGGACAGGGGCGACTATGGCTACACCTTC; cdr3_aa: CATEWDRGDYGYTF
d_call: TRBD2; v_call: TRBV7-6; clone_size: NA; j_call: TRBJ2-1; cdr3_nt: TGTGCCAGCAGCCCCCCGGGACTAGCGGGGGTACATGAGCAGTTCTTC; cdr3_aa: CASSPPGLAGVHEQFF
d_call: TRBD1; v_call: TRBV2; clone_size: NA; j_call: TRBJ1-2; cdr3_nt: TGTGCCAGCAGTGAACCGGGGACAGAACTTACCTATGGCTACACCTTC; cdr3_aa: CASSEPGTELTYGYTF
d_call: NA; v_call: TRBV5-1; clone_size: NA; j_call: TRBJ2-7; cdr3_nt: TGCGCCAGCAGCAGAGAGGTCCCCTACGAGCAGTACTTC; cdr3_aa: CASSREVPYEQYF
d_call: NA; v_call: TRBV7-2; clone_size: NA; j_call: TRBJ2-5; cdr3_nt: TGTGCCAGCAGCCCACCGCAAGAGACCCAGTGCTTC; cdr3_aa: CASSPPQETQCF
d_call: TRBD1; v_call: TRBV7-6; clone_size: NA; j_call: TRBJ1-2; cdr3_nt: TGTGCCAGCAGCTCGATCGGGACAGCTCCGACTTACGGTGGCTACACCTTC; cdr3_aa: CASSSIGTAPTYGGYTF
d_call: TRBD2; v_call: TRBV29-1; clone_size: NA; j_call: TRBJ2-7; cdr3_nt: TGCAGTGCTCAGGGACTAGATCCCCACGAGCAGTACTTC; cdr3_aa: CSAQGLDPHEQYF
d_call: NA; v_call: TRBV29-1; clone_size: NA; j_call: TRBJ2-7; cdr3_nt: TGCAGCTACAGTTTACAGGCTTTAAGGGAGCAGTACTTC; cdr3_aa: CSYSLQALREQYF
d_call: NA; v_call: TRBV19; clone_size: once; j_call: TRBJ1-5; cdr3_nt: TGTGCCAGTACTTGGAGGGGGATTGATCAGCCCCAGCATTTT; cdr3_aa: CASTWRGIDQPQHF
d_call: NA; v_call: TRBV6-5; clone_size: few; j_call: TRBJ2-7; cdr3_nt: TGTGCCAGCAGTTTCAACGGGGGCCTCTACGAGCAGTACTTC; cdr3_aa: CASSFNGGLYEQYF
d_call: TRBD2; v_call: TRBV2; clone_size: once; j_call: TRBJ2-3; cdr3_nt: TGTGCCAGCGGGCGGACTAGCGGAGATGCCACAGATACGCAGTATTTT; cdr3_aa: CASGRTSGDATDTQYF
d_call: NA; v_call: TRBV20-1; clone_size: NA; j_call: TRBJ2-5; cdr3_nt: TGCAGTGCTCCCAGGAGGGGGGTGGAGAGCCAGTACTTC; cdr3_aa: CSAPRRGVESQYF
d_call: NA; v_call: TRBV9; clone_size: NA; j_call: TRBJ2-2; cdr3_nt: TGTGCCAGCACTTTAGGGCGGACCGGGGAGCTGTTTTTT; cdr3_aa: CASTLGRTGELFF
d_call: TRBD2; v_call: TRBV25-1; clone_size: many; j_call: TRBJ2-2; cdr3_nt: TGTGCCAGCGCTGAGTGGGGGGGAAGGACCGGGGAGCTGTTTTTT; cdr3_aa: CASAEWGGRTGELFF
d_call: NA; v_call: TRBV12-3/TRBV12-4; clone_size: few; j_call: TRBJ2-7; cdr3_nt: TGTGCCAGCAGCCCACGAGAAGGGGGAGAGCAGTACTTC; cdr3_aa: CASSPREGGEQYF
d_call: NA; v_call: TRBV7-3; clone_size: few; j_call: TRBJ2-6; cdr3_nt: TGTGCCAGCAGCTTAGCTTTTCCAGGCGTCCTGACTTTC; cdr3_aa: CASSLAFPGVLTF
d_call: TRBD1; v_call: TRBV9; clone_size: NA; j_call: TRBJ1-2; cdr3_nt: TGTGCCAGCAGCCCAGTATTAACAGGGGGCGATGGCTACACCTTC; cdr3_aa: CASSPVLTGGDGYTF
d_call: NA; v_call: TRBV7-8; clone_size: many; j_call: TRBJ1-2; cdr3_nt: TGTGCCAGCAGTGAGCTTAGCTCGGGACCAGTAGATGGCTACACCTTC; cdr3_aa: CASSELSSGPVDGYTF
d_call: TRBD1; v_call: TRBV5-6; clone_size: many; j_call: TRBJ1-2; cdr3_nt: TGTGCCAGCAGCCCTTCCACAGGGGGCACCTATGGCTACACCTTC; cdr3_aa: CASSPSTGGTYGYTF
d_call: NA; v_call: TRBV7-6; clone_size: many; j_call: TRBJ2-7; cdr3_nt: TGTGCCAGCACCCCCACGAAGGGGACCTACGAGCAGTACTTC; cdr3_aa: CASTPTKGTYEQYF
d_call: TRBD1; v_call: TRBV4-3; clone_size: many; j_call: TRBJ1-1; cdr3_nt: TGCGCCAGCAGCCACGTAACAGGGGGCGCAGACACTGAAGCTTTCTTT; cdr3_aa: CASSHVTGGADTEAFF
d_call: NA; v_call: TRBV6-1; clone_size: many; j_call: TRBJ2-7; cdr3_nt: TGTGCCAGCAGTGAAAATACCGTGTCGACACCGCAGTACTTC; cdr3_aa: CASSENTVSTPQYF
d_call: NA; v_call: TRBV6-5; clone_size: NA; j_call: TRBJ1-1; cdr3_nt: TGTGCCAGCAGTACGAAGCAGGGAGGGAACACTGAAGCTTTCTTT; cdr3_aa: CASSTKQGGNTEAFF
d_call: TRBD1; v_call: TRBV19; clone_size: NA; j_call: TRBJ2-5; cdr3_nt: TGTGCCACGCGCCGGGACAGGGGGCGGAAAACCCCCGAGACCCAGTACTTC; cdr3_aa: CATRRDRGRKTPETQYF